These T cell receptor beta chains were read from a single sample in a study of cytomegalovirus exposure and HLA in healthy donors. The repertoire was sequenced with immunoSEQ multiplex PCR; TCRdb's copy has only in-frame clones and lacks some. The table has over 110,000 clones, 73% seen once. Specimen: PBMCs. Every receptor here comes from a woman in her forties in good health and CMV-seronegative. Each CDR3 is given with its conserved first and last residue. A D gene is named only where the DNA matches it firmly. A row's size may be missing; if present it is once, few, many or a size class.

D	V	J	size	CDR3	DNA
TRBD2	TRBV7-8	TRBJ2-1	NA	CASSLGRAGGNNEQFF	TGTGCCAGCAGCTTAGGCAGAGCGGGGGGCAACAATGAGCAGTTCTTC
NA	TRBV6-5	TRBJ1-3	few	CATTTVGSGNTIYF	TGTGCCACCACGACAGTAGGATCTGGAAACACCATATATTTT
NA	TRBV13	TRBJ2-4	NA	CASSSWWGGQDIQYF	TGTGCCAGCAGCTCATGGTGGGGGGGGCAGGACATTCAGTACTTC
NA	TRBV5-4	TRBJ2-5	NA	CASSSRQGDETQYF	TGTGCCAGCAGCTCCCGACAAGGGGATGAGACCCAGTACTTC
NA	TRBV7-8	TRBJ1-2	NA	CASSLDGGAGYGYTF	TGTGCCAGCAGCTTAGATGGGGGGGCAGGGTACGGCTACACCTTC
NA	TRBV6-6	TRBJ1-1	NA	CASSLAGMNTEAFF	TGTGCCAGCAGTCTCGCAGGGATGAACACTGAAGCTTTCTTT
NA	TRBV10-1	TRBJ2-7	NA	CASSDLYEQYF	TGCGCCAGCAGTGATCTCTACGAGCAGTACTTC
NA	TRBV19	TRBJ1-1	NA	CASSIHWDWSNMNTEAFF	TGTGCCAGTAGTATTCATTGGGACTGGAGTAACATGAACACTGAAGCTTTCTTT
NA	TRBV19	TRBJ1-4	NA	CASSIGMGSGLREKLFF	TGTGCCAGTAGTATAGGAATGGGTTCGGGACTTCGGGAAAAACTGTTTTTT
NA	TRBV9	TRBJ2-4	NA	CASSPDYGGAKNIQYF	TGTGCCAGCAGCCCGGATTATGGGGGGGCCAAAAACATTCAGTACTTC
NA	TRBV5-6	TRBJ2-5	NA	CASSLAAGGTRAQYF	TGTGCCAGCAGCTTGGCCGCCGGCGGGACCAGGGCCCAGTACTTC
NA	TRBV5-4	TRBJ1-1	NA	CASGTGQEAFF	TGTGCCAGCGGAACAGGGCAGGAGGCTTTCTTT